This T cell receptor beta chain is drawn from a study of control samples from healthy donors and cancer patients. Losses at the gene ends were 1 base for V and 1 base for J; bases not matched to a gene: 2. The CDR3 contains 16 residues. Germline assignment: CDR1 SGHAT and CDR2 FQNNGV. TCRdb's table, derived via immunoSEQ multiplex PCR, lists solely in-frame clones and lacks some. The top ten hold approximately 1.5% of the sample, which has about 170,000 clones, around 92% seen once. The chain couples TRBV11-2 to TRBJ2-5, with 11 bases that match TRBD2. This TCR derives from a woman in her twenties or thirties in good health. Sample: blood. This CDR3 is CASSLGGLAGQETQYF. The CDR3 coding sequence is TGTGCCAGCAGCTTAGGAGGACTAGCGGGCCAAGAGACCCAGTACTTC.